Listed below are T cell receptor beta chains from one sample, sequenced in a study of T cell responses to AZD1222 COVID-19 vaccine. Method: immunoSEQ multiplex PCR; TCRdb's copy keeps in-frame clones and lacks some. The table lists approximately 200,000 clones, around nine tenths of them singletons. The sequencing here drew on peripheral blood, taken on day 0 of AZD1222 vaccination. The origin of the receptors is an adult in good health. Both conserved end residues are part of each CDR3. A D gene is named only where the DNA matches it firmly. A row's size may be missing; if present it is once, few, many or a size class.

clone size: -; D gene: -; J gene: TRBJ1-6; V gene: TRBV6-5; CDR3 DNA: TGTGCCAGCAGTTACTCTCTGGAAACACCCCTCCACTTT; CDR3 protein: CASSYSLETPLHF
clone size: -; D gene: -; J gene: TRBJ2-5; V gene: TRBV6-2/TRBV6-3; CDR3 DNA: TGTGCCAGCAGCCTATTGGGGGGTCTGTTAAGGGAGACCCAGTACTTC; CDR3 protein: CASSLLGGLLRETQYF
clone size: -; D gene: TRBD1; J gene: TRBJ1-1; V gene: TRBV4-1; CDR3 DNA: TGCGCCAGCAGCCAAAGGGAAACCAGGGGGATAGAAGCTTTCTTT; CDR3 protein: CASSQRETRGIEAFF
clone size: -; D gene: -; J gene: TRBJ2-3; V gene: TRBV5-1; CDR3 DNA: TGCGCCAGCAGCTTGACGGGGGCATCGGCAGATACGCAGTATTTT; CDR3 protein: CASSLTGASADTQYF
clone size: -; D gene: TRBD1; J gene: TRBJ2-5; V gene: TRBV10-1; CDR3 DNA: TGCGCCAGCCACGGACAGGACCAAGAGACCCAGTACTTC; CDR3 protein: CASHGQDQETQYF
clone size: -; D gene: -; J gene: TRBJ2-2; V gene: TRBV5-1; CDR3 DNA: TGCGCCAGCAGCTTCCCCGGGGAGCTGTTTTTT; CDR3 protein: CASSFPGELFF
clone size: -; D gene: -; J gene: TRBJ2-6; V gene: TRBV5-1; CDR3 DNA: TGCGCCAGCAGCTCACCTGGACACTTCCCCTCTGGGGCCAACGTCCTGACTTTC; CDR3 protein: CASSSPGHFPSGANVLTF
clone size: -; D gene: -; J gene: TRBJ2-3; V gene: TRBV30; CDR3 DNA: TGTGCCTGGAGCCGTGACTTCGGTGCCACAGATACGCAGTATTTT; CDR3 protein: CAWSRDFGATDTQYF
clone size: -; D gene: TRBD1; J gene: TRBJ2-2; V gene: TRBV3-1/TRBV3-2; CDR3 DNA: TGTGCCAGCAGCCCCCGACAGGGTGGCGGGGAGCTGTTTTTT; CDR3 protein: CASSPRQGGGELFF
clone size: -; D gene: -; J gene: TRBJ1-4; V gene: TRBV5-6; CDR3 DNA: TGTGCCAGCAGCTTGGACGGAAGGGCGTTTAATGAAAAACTGTTTTTT; CDR3 protein: CASSLDGRAFNEKLFF
clone size: -; D gene: -; J gene: TRBJ1-5; V gene: TRBV6-1; CDR3 DNA: TGTGCCAGCAGTGAAAAGCGTCAGCCCCAGCATTTT; CDR3 protein: CASSEKRQPQHF
clone size: -; D gene: -; J gene: TRBJ1-2; V gene: TRBV6-2/TRBV6-3; CDR3 DNA: TGTGCCAGCAGTAACCCCGTGGACTATGGCTACACCTTC; CDR3 protein: CASSNPVDYGYTF
clone size: -; D gene: TRBD2; J gene: TRBJ2-7; V gene: TRBV4-1; CDR3 DNA: TGCGCCAGCAGCCTCCGACTAGCGGAACTCTCCTACGAGCAGTACTTC; CDR3 protein: CASSLRLAELSYEQYF
clone size: -; D gene: TRBD2; J gene: TRBJ2-3; V gene: TRBV5-1; CDR3 DNA: TGCGCCAGCAGCGGAGGCAGCGGGGCAGATACGCAGTATTTT; CDR3 protein: CASSGGSGADTQYF
clone size: -; D gene: TRBD1; J gene: TRBJ1-2; V gene: TRBV5-1; CDR3 DNA: TGCGCCAGCAGCCCAACTGGACAGGGGGGCTACACCTTC; CDR3 protein: CASSPTGQGGYTF
clone size: -; D gene: -; J gene: TRBJ2-3; V gene: TRBV5-4; CDR3 DNA: TGTGCCAGCAGAAGTAACAGGGAGAGCACAGATACGCAGTATTTT; CDR3 protein: CASRSNRESTDTQYF
clone size: -; D gene: -; J gene: TRBJ1-2; V gene: TRBV5-6; CDR3 DNA: TGTGCCAGCAGCTTGTCCGAGGACTATGGCTACACCTTC; CDR3 protein: CASSLSEDYGYTF
clone size: -; D gene: TRBD2; J gene: TRBJ2-2; V gene: TRBV7-6; CDR3 DNA: TGTGCCAGCAGCTTAAGGGGGCGGACTAGCGGGGGAACCCGTTCTTACACCGGGGAGCTGTTTTTT; CDR3 protein: CASSLRGRTSGGTRSYTGELFF
clone size: once; D gene: -; J gene: TRBJ1-4; V gene: TRBV4-2; CDR3 DNA: TGTGCCAGCAGCCAAGATGTGGAGGGAAGTGAAAAACTGTTTTTT; CDR3 protein: CASSQDVEGSEKLFF
clone size: -; D gene: -; J gene: TRBJ2-1; V gene: TRBV27; CDR3 DNA: TGTGCCAGCTACTCCCCGATAGCGACGGGTTACAATGAGCAGTTCTTC; CDR3 protein: CASYSPIATGYNEQFF
clone size: once; D gene: -; J gene: TRBJ2-3; V gene: TRBV19; CDR3 DNA: TGTGCCAGTAGTTTATTTAGCACAGATACGCAGTATTTT; CDR3 protein: CASSLFSTDTQYF
clone size: -; D gene: TRBD1; J gene: TRBJ2-1; V gene: TRBV10-3; CDR3 DNA: TGTGCCATCAGCCGGGACAGGGGGCTCGATGAGCAGTTCTTC; CDR3 protein: CAISRDRGLDEQFF
clone size: -; D gene: TRBD1; J gene: TRBJ1-3; V gene: TRBV7-6; CDR3 DNA: TGTGCCAGCAGCTTATTAGGACAGGGGGCCGTGTCTGGAAACACCATATATTTT; CDR3 protein: CASSLLGQGAVSGNTIYF
clone size: -; D gene: -; J gene: TRBJ1-1; V gene: TRBV6-5; CDR3 DNA: TGTGCCAGCAGTTACTCTGGGCCGGGGAGGTGGACTGAAGCTTTCTTT; CDR3 protein: CASSYSGPGRWTEAFF
clone size: -; D gene: -; J gene: TRBJ1-6; V gene: TRBV27; CDR3 DNA: TGTGCCAGCAGTCCGCTGGCTAGGAGAGGTAATTCACCCCTCCACTTT; CDR3 protein: CASSPLARRGNSPLHF
clone size: once; D gene: -; J gene: TRBJ1-5; V gene: TRBV18; CDR3 DNA: TGTGCCAGCTCACCACCGGATCAGCCCCAGCATTTT; CDR3 protein: CASSPPDQPQHF
clone size: -; D gene: -; J gene: TRBJ1-5; V gene: TRBV30; CDR3 DNA: TGTGCCTGGAGTTTGGGTGAGGGCCAGCCCCAGCATTTT; CDR3 protein: CAWSLGEGQPQHF
clone size: -; D gene: -; J gene: TRBJ1-2; V gene: TRBV18; CDR3 DNA: TGTGCCAGCTCACCAGATGCTAACTATGGCTACACCTTC; CDR3 protein: CASSPDANYGYTF
clone size: -; D gene: -; J gene: TRBJ1-1; V gene: TRBV29-1; CDR3 DNA: TGCAGTGAGGGGTTCCGGGGGCCTACGGACACTGAAGCTTTCTTT; CDR3 protein: CSEGFRGPTDTEAFF
clone size: -; D gene: -; J gene: TRBJ1-1; V gene: TRBV28; CDR3 DNA: TGTGCCAGCAGTACCCCGACAGGAGGACCGGCTGAAGCTTTCTTT; CDR3 protein: CASSTPTGGPAEAFF